This passage covers 10 T cell receptor beta chains from one sample sequenced in a study of blood T cell repertoires in COVID-19. The assay was immunoSEQ multiplex PCR, and TCRdb's table has in-frame clones only and misses some. The data hold 25,000 to 35,000 clones, with around 90% observed a single time. Material: peripheral blood. The receptors stem from a human donor with active COVID-19. The donor label of this sample is uncertain.

This chain links TRBV27 with TRBJ1-5; no clear D gene. Germline loops: CDR1 MNHEY, CDR2 SMNVEV (reference sequence). The CDR3 extends over 11 amino acids. V gave up 6 bases and J gave up 10 bases, with 10 bases separating them. The CDR3 DNA follows: TGTGCCAGCAGACGGACTGAACCCCAGCATTTT. Translation gives CASRRTEPQHF.

The chain combines TRBV5-6 with TRBJ1-1; D unresolved. Between the trimmed V and J ends, which lost 4 bases and 3 bases, there was a span of 7 bases. The CDR3 length is 12 residues. The germline V gene has CDR1 SGHDT and CDR2 YYEEEE. This CDR3 is CASSPGDTEAFF. CDR3 in DNA: TGTGCCAGCAGCCCCGGGGACACTGAAGCTTTCTTT.

The chain joins TRBV5-1 to TRBJ2-7; D may be TRBD1 (6 bases). Trimming took 4 bases from V and 1 from J, leaving 15 bases between them. The CDR3 is 15 amino acids. Germline lookup yields CDR1 SGHRS and CDR2 YFSETQ. The CDR3, as DNA: TGCGCCAGCAGCAGCGGACTTACAGGGTCCTACGAGCAGTACTTC. Amino acids: CASSSGLTGSYEQYF.

This chain joins TRBV28 and TRBJ1-1; D unclear. Trimming shortened V by 7 bases and J by 1 base, and 16 bases separated the two germline ends. This CDR3 comprises 15 residues. Germline assignment: CDR1 MDHEN and CDR2 SYDVKM. The CDR3 reads CASIGTLAGNTEAFF. In DNA form, the CDR3 reads TGTGCCAGCATTGGCACTCTGGCGGGGAACACTGAAGCTTTCTTT.

The table lists this clone with a few counts. V usage is TRBV19 and J usage is TRBJ2-7; 7 bases match TRBD1. Germline CDR1 and CDR2: LNHDA and SQIVND (reference sequence). V lost 4 bases and J lost 2; bases outside the gene matches: 8. The CDR3 has 15 amino acids. The CDR3 reads CASSTGTAITYEQYF. The CDR3 bases are TGTGCCAGTAGTACAGGGACAGCTATTACCTACGAGCAGTACTTC.

The rearrangement joins TRBV9 to TRBJ1-2, with TRBD1 identical over 9 bases. The V gene end was trimmed by 0 bases and the J gene end by 9 bases; junction bases not matched to a gene: 6. Germline CDR1 and CDR2: SGDLS and YYNGEE. The CDR3 is 14 amino acids. The CDR3 coding sequence is TGTGCCAGCAGCGTAGGGACAGGGGTAGAGAGCTACACCTTC. Amino acid sequence: CASSVGTGVESYTF.

The rearrangement joins TRBV11-2 to TRBJ2-1; D possibly corresponds to TRBD2 (5 bases). V dropped 0 bases and J dropped 3 bases, with 9 bases sitting between them. From germline, CDR1 is SGHAT and CDR2 FQNNGV. This CDR3 is built from 15 residues. CDR3 loop: CASSLESGFYNEQFF. The CDR3 region has the DNA TGTGCCAGCAGCTTAGAGAGCGGATTCTACAATGAGCAGTTCTTC.

The rearrangement links TRBV7-8 to TRBJ1-2; a weak D match, TRBD1 (5 bases). This CDR3 is 15 amino acids long. Germline V gene data show CDR1 as SGHVS and CDR2 as FQNEAQ. V lost 7 bases and J 2 bases, leaving 17 bases between the germline ends. DNA for the CDR3: TGTGCCAGCACCCGGCAGCGACAGCTAAACTATGGCTACACCTTC. Its protein is CASTRQRQLNYGYTF.

This chain connects TRBV7-2 to TRBJ2-5; D perhaps matches TRBD1 (6 bases). The CDR3 is 16 amino acids. The V end lost 1 base, the J end lost 3 bases, and 15 bases lay between the germline ends. Germline assignment: CDR1 SGHTA and CDR2 FQGNSA. The CDR3 nucleotides read TGTGCCAGCAGCTTAGTTGGCGGACAGCTTAAAGAGACCCAGTACTTC. Its translation: CASSLVGGQLKETQYF. Using reference TRBV7-2 and TRBJ2-5 for the parts outside the CDR3, the full variable domain is GAGVSQSPSNKVTEKGKDVELRCDPISGHTALYWYRQSLGQGLEFLIYFQGNSAPDKSGLPSDRFSAERTGGSVSTLTIQRTQQEDSAVYLCASSLVGGQLKETQYFGPGTRLLVL.

This chain uses TRBV5-1 with TRBJ1-6, with D possibly being TRBD1 (6 bases). The CDR3 runs to 16 residues. CDR1 SGHRS and CDR2 YFSETQ come from the germline V gene. Deletions cut 3 bases from V and 7 bases from J, with 17 bases between. The CDR3 nucleotides are TGCGCCAGCAGCTCGGGGGGCCGAACGGAAAATTCACCCCTCCACTTT. This codes for CASSSGGRTENSPLHF.